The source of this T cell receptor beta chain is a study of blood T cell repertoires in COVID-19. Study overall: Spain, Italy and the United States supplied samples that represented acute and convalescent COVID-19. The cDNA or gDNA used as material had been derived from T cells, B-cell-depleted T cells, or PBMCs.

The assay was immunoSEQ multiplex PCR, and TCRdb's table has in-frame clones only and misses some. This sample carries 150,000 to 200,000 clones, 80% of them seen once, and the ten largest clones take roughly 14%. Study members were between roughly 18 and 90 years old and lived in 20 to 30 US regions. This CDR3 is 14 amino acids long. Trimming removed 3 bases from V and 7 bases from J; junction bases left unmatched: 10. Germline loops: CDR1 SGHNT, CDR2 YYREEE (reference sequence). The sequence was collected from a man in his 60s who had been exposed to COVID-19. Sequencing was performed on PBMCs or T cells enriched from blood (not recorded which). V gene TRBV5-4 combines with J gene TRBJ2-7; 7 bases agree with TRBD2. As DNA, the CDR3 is TGTGCCAGCAGCTCCGGGCTAGCGGTTGGAGAGCAGTACTTC. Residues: CASSSGLAVGEQYF.